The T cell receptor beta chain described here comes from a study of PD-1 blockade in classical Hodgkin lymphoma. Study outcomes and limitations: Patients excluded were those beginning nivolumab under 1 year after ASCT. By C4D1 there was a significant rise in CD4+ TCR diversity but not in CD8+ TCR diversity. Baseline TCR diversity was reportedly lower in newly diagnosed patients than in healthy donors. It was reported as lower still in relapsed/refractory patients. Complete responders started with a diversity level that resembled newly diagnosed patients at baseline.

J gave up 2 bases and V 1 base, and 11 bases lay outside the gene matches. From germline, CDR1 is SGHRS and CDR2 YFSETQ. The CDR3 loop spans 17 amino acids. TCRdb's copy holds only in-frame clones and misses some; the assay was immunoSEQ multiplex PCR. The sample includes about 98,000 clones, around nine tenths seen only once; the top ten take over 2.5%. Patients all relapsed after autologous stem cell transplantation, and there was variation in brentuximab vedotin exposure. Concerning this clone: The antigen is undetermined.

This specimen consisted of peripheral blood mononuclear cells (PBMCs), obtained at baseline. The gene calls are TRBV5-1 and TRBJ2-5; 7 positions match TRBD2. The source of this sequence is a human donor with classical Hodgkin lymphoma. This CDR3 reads CASSLFWLAELQETQYF. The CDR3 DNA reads TGCGCCAGCAGCTTGTTCTGGCTAGCGGAACTACAAGAGACCCAGTACTTC.